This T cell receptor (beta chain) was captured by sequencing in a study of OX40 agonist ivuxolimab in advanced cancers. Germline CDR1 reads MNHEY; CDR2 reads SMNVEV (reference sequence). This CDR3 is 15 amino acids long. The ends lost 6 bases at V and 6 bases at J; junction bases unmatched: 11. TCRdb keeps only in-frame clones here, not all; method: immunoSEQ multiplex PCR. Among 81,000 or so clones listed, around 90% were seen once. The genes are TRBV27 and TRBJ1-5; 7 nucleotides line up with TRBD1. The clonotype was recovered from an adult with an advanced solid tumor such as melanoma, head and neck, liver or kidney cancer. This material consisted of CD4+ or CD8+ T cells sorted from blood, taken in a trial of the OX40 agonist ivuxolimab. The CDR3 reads CASSPRGALGQPQHF. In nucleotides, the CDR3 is TGTGCCAGCAGCCCCAGGGGGGCATTGGGTCAGCCCCAGCATTTT.